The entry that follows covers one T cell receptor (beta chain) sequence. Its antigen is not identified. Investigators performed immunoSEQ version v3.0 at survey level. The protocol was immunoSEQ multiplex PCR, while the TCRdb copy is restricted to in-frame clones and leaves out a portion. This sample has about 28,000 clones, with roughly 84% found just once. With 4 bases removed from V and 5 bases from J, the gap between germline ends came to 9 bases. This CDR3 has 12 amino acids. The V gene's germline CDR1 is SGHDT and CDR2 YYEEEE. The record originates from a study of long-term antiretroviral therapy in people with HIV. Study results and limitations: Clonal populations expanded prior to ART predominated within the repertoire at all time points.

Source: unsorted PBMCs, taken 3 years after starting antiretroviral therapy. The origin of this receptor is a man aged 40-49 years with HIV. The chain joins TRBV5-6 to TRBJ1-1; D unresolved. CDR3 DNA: TGTGCCAGCAGCCTGACGAGGACTGAAGCTTTCTTT. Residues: CASSLTRTEAFF.